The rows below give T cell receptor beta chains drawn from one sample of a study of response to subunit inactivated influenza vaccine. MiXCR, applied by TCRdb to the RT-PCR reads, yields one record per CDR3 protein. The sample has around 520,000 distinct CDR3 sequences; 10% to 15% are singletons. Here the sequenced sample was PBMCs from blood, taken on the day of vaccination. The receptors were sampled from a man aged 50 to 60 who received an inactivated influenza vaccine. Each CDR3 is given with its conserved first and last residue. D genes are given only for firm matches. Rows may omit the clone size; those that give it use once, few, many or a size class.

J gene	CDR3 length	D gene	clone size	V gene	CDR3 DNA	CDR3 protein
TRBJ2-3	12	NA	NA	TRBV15	TGTGCCACCAGCAGAGATGATTATACGCAGTATTTT	CATSRDDYTQYF
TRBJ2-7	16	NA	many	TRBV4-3	TGCGCCAGCAGCCAAGATTTCCAGGGTGGCTCCTACGAGCAGTACTTC	CASSQDFQGGSYEQYF
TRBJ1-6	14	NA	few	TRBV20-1	TGCAGTGCTCCGAGGGGCGCATCTAATTCACCCCTCCACTTT	CSAPRGASNSPLHF
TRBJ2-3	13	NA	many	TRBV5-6	TGTGCCAGCAGCTTAGGCGTGGCAGATACGCAGTATTTT	CASSLGVADTQYF
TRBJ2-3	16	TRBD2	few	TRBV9	TGTGCCAGCAGCGTAACTAGCGGGAGGGGCACAGATACGCAGTATTTT	CASSVTSGRGTDTQYF
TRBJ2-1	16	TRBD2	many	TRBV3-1	TGTGCCAGCAGCGAAGACCCTAGCGGGGGGGCAAATGAGCAGTTCTTC	CASSEDPSGGANEQFF
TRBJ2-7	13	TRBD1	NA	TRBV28	TGTGCCAGCAGCTGGGACAGGAGAGACGAGCAGTACTTC	CASSWDRRDEQYF
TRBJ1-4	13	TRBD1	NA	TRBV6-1	TGTGCCAGCAATCAGGGGGTAGGCGAAAAACTGTTTTTT	CASNQGVGEKLFF
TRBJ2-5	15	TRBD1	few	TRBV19	TGTGCCAGTAGCACGGGACAGGGGGTTTCGGAGACCCAGTACTTC	CASSTGQGVSETQYF
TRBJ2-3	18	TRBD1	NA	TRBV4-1	TGCGCCAGCAGCCGGCTAGGACAGGGAACCGGTTTCACAGATACGCAGTATTTT	CASSRLGQGTGFTDTQYF
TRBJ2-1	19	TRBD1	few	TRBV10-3	TGTGCCATCAGTGAGTCGATCTTTCTGGGACAGGGTATCTACAATGAGCAGTTCTTC	CAISESIFLGQGIYNEQFF
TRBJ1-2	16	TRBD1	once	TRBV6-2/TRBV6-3	TGTGCCAGCAGTTACCGCCCGGACAGGGAGAACTATGGCTACACCTTC	CASSYRPDRENYGYTF
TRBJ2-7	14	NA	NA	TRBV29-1	TGCAGCGTTGAAGGTCACAGAGGGACCTACGAGCAGTACTTC	CSVEGHRGTYEQYF
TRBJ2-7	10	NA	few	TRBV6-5	TGTGCCAGGTCCTGGGGCAGGGGGTACTTC	CARSWGRGYF